This T cell receptor (beta chain) was recorded in a study of siplizumab effects on memory and regulatory T cells. Overall study findings and caveats: Siplizumab led to significantly less abundant alloreactive sequences that could be traced back to unstimulated CD4+ memory cells. Relative to controls at 25% to 30%, mappable alloreactive CD4+ clones exhibited a mean Treg-derived proportion of over 60% with siplizumab. Most alloreactive clones went unmapped to unstimulated subsets; only a minor fraction mapped.

About this clone: Its specificity is not known.

For every sample, 75,000 to 100,000 TCR templates were assayed. Libraries were prepared by immunoSEQ multiplex PCR; TCRdb keeps only in-frame clonotypes and omits some of them. Of tens of thousands of clones in the sample, 90% to 95% were seen once. With 1 base removed from V and 6 bases from J, the gap between germline ends came to 10 bases. There are 13 residues in the CDR3. The germline CDR1 and CDR2 sequences are SEHNR and FQNEAQ (reference sequence). The source of this sequence is a human donor in good health. The V gene is TRBV7-9, the J gene TRBJ2-7; possibly TRBD1 for D (6 bases). The source material was CD8+ T cells sorted from blood. CDR3: CASSLDPRGEQYF. CDR3 bases: TGTGCCAGCAGCTTAGACCCCAGGGGCGAGCAGTACTTC.